This section outlines one TCR beta chain sequence together with its context. CDR3 length equals 18 residues. Looked up from germline, CDR1 is SGHKS and CDR2 is YYEKEE (reference sequence). Trimming removed 2 bases from V and 0 bases from J; junction bases left unmatched: 8. This specimen belongs to a study of blood T cell repertoires in COVID-19. On the study more broadly: COVID-19 samples, acute and convalescent, were from the United States, Italy and Spain.

Here immunoSEQ multiplex PCR was the method, and the copy in TCRdb shows in-frame clones only, minus some. The sample holds about 110,000 clones, over 75% seen once. The chain has TRBV5-5 and TRBJ1-4; 9 positions match TRBD1. This TCR derives from a woman in her 70s who had recovered from COVID-19. Material for sequencing was peripheral blood. CDR3 bases: TGTGCCAGCAGCTTCCGACGGACAGGGGTACCAACTAATGAAAAACTGTTTTTT. Its translation: CASSFRRTGVPTNEKLFF.